These 4 T cell receptor beta chains came from one sample sequenced in a study of T cell responses to AZD1222 COVID-19 vaccine. Generated by immunoSEQ multiplex PCR, the TCRdb table keeps only in-frame clones and is missing some. This listing includes more than 110,000 clones. Sequencing used peripheral blood. The receptors shown here come from an adult in good health.

The chain combines TRBV15 with TRBJ2-1; possible D gene TRBD2, 6 bases. With 1 base removed from V and 0 bases from J, the gap between germline ends came to 16 bases. Germline values: CDR1 LNHNV, CDR2 YYDKDF (reference sequence). The CDR3 extends over 18 amino acids. The CDR3 here is CATSRGKGDGSSYNEQFF. Here the CDR3 DNA reads TGTGCCACCAGCAGAGGAAAAGGAGACGGGAGCTCCTACAATGAGCAGTTCTTC.

V is TRBV18 and J is TRBJ1-1, with D tentatively TRBD1 (5 bases). The germline V gene encodes CDR1 KGHSH and CDR2 LQKENI. V lost 3 bases and J 4 bases, leaving 12 bases between the germline ends. The CDR3 consists of 14 residues. DNA for the CDR3: TGTGCCAGCTCACCCGACTTGACAGCCACTGAAGCTTTCTTT. Translated, it gives CASSPDLTATEAFF.

The chain couples TRBV5-6 to TRBJ2-1, with 9 bases that match TRBD1. The CDR3 has 18 amino acids. With V trimmed by 2 bases and J by 1 base, 10 bases remained unmatched. Germline lookup yields CDR1 SGHDT and CDR2 YYEEEE. CDR3 region: CASSFPLQGARSYNEQFF. CDR3 sequence (DNA): TGTGCCAGCAGCTTTCCGTTACAGGGGGCGCGGTCCTACAATGAGCAGTTCTTC.

The rearrangement uses TRBV2 and TRBJ2-7, with 8 bases identical to TRBD1. The CDR3 runs 14 residues. Germline V lookup: CDR1 SNHLY, CDR2 FYNNEI. The ends lost 7 bases at V and 0 bases at J; junction bases unmatched: 5. The CDR3 is CASTLTGASYEQYF. The CDR3 bases are TGTGCCAGCACCTTGACAGGGGCCTCCTACGAGCAGTACTTC.